Listed here is a single T cell receptor beta chain. Its target is not known. The source material, RNA transcripts, was used to amplify TCR beta CDR3 regions. Using the HTBI primer set, a first-round RT-PCR was run on the TCR CDR3. TCRdb independently ran MiXCR on the multiplex PCR reads; one entry per CDR3 protein. Of some 350,000 distinct CDR3 sequences listed, approximately 14% are singletons. Trimming left V 6 bases short and J 2 bases short, with 19 bases between. The CDR3 contains 16 residues. The germline gives CDR1 SNHLY, CDR2 FYNNEI. This entry belongs to a study of T cells in Graves' hyperthyroidism and ophthalmopathy. Study-wide results and limits: Clonotypes that were expanded in thyroid above 0.001 mostly appeared in blood too.

Enrolled ophthalmopathy patients presented with a Clinical Activity Score of at least 3, a NOSPECS grade of at least 4, and disease duration under 3 months. Reasons for excluding patients were uncontrolled infection, other autoimmune disease, pregnancy or lactation. Material: blood. This sequence was found in a woman aged 60-75 years with Graves' ophthalmopathy. The chain recombines TRBV2 with TRBJ2-5; a weak D match, TRBD2 (5 bases). CDR3 coding DNA: TGTGCCAGCAGCCCCCCCGGGATACGATTTCAAGAGACCCAGTACTTC. This sequence encodes CASSPPGIRFQETQYF.